The T cell receptor beta chain under discussion was sequenced for a study of cytomegalovirus exposure and HLA in healthy donors. This CDR3 region has 14 residues. Germline V lookup: CDR1 GTSNPN, CDR2 SVGIG (reference sequence). V lost 1 base and J lost 3, with 12 bases in between. It was with 60 Vbeta and 13 Jbeta primers that the PCR ran. As originally analysed: Some 10 million of 75 million to 85 million unique TCR beta chains were shared, per a later count. Profiling relied on immunoSEQ multiplex PCR, and the TCRdb table lists in-frame clones only, not all of them. D and trimming come from the DNA, and the V and J calls and clone size come from that table. The table shows about 150,000 clones, with 70% to 80% occurring only once. Regarding the study as a whole: In most subjects, TCR beta sequences reportedly gave accurate predictions of HLA-A and HLA-B alleles.

As for this clone: As yet, its antigen is unknown.

The origin of this receptor is a man aged 50 to 60 in good health and CMV-seropositive. Sequencing was performed on PBMCs. This rearrangement joins TRBV30 to TRBJ2-5; possible D gene TRBD2, 5 bases. CDR3 loop: CAWSASRRKETQYF. Written as DNA, the CDR3 is TGTGCCTGGAGTGCTAGCAGGAGAAAAGAGACCCAGTACTTC.